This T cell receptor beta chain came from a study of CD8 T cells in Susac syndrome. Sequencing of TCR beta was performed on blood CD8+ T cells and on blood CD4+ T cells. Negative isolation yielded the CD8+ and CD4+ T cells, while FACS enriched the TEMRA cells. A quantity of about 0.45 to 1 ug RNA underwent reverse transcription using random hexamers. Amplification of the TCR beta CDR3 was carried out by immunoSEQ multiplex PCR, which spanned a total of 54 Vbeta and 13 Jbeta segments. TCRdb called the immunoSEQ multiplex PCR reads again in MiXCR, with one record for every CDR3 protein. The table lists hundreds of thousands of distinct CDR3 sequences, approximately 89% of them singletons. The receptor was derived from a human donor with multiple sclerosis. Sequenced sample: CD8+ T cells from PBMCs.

The DNA of the CDR3 is TGTGCCAGCAGCCCTACAGGGGCCACCTACGAGCAGTACTTC. As protein: CASSPTGATYEQYF. V usage is TRBV4-2 and J usage is TRBJ2-7; 7 bases fit TRBD1. Germline trimming cut 4 bases from V and 2 bases from J; bases unmatched to any gene: 5. The CDR3 totals 14 residues. CDR1 is LGHNA and CDR2 is YNFKEQ in the germline V gene.